This paragraph reports one T cell receptor (beta chain). Here immunoSEQ multiplex PCR was the method, and the copy in TCRdb shows in-frame clones only, minus some. The repertoire holds roughly 26,000 clones, with approximately 72% as singletons. This specimen comes from a study of blood T cell repertoires in COVID-19. Study-wide background: COVID-19 samples from acute and convalescent phases originated in the United States, Italy and Spain.

This CDR3 is 13 amino acids long. The trim removed 7 bases at V and 3 bases at J, leaving 5 bases unmatched. Germline CDR1 LNHDA, CDR2 SQIVND (reference sequence). The material sequenced was peripheral blood. The rearrangement uses TRBV19 and TRBJ2-5, with 7 bases aligning to TRBD2. The sequence was collected from a man in his sixties with active or convalescent COVID-19. The CDR3 DNA is TGTGCCAGTACGGTTGGGGGGGAAGAGACCCAGTACTTC. This gives the protein CASTVGGEETQYF.